This TCR beta chain comes out of a study of blood T cell repertoires in COVID-19. Study summary: Sources were T cells, B-cell-depleted T cells, or PBMCs; the material itself was cDNA or gDNA.

Clones were sequenced by immunoSEQ multiplex PCR, and TCRdb holds only the in-frame ones, with some missing. The sample includes about 330,000 clones, roughly 87% seen only once; the top ten take more than 0.8%. Germline V gene data show CDR1 as LNHDA and CDR2 as SQIVND (reference sequence). V lost 3 bases, J lost 0 bases, and 9 bases lay in between. The CDR3 runs 15 residues. Sequencing was performed on PBMCs or T cells enriched from blood (not recorded which). This chain uses TRBV19 with TRBJ1-5; no reliable D call. The receptor was isolated from a woman aged 25 to 39 who had recovered from COVID-19. CDR3 protein: CASSMYSLSNQPQHF. CDR3 bases: TGTGCCAGTAGTATGTACAGTCTTAGCAATCAGCCCCAGCATTTT. The full variable domain, rest sourced from reference TRBV19 and TRBJ1-5, is DGGITQSPKYLFRKEGQNVTLSCEQNLNHDAMYWYRQDPGQGLRLIYYSQIVNDFQKGDIAEGYSVSREKKESFPLTVTSAQKNPTAFYLCASSMYSLSNQPQHFGDGTRLSIL.